Listed below are T cell receptor beta chains from one sample, sequenced in a study of technical replicates of blood from a few donors. The method was immunoSEQ multiplex PCR; TCRdb's version includes in-frame clones alone and lacks a portion of them. The sample consists of more than 65,000 clones, approximately 94% of them appearing once. Sequencing used T cells isolated from PBMCs. These receptors all come from a human donor in good health. CDR3s leave out the opening cysteine and the closing phenylalanine or tryptophan.

V gene,CDR3 protein
TRBV19,ASSMVALSPLH
TRBV4-1,ASSRLFTRGANEKLF
TRBV25-1,ASSPPEAGGLNEQF
TRBV7-9,ASRSSAGRRLPNTGELF
TRBV7-9,ASSLSYGGHEQF
TRBV30,AWSWDRSQPQH
TRBV11-2,ASSLEIGGGNYNEQF
TRBV28,ASSYLPGQGDLSGNTIY
TRBV5-6,ASSLVPADWSSYEQY
TRBV7-8,ASSFFGSANTGELF
TRBV10-2,ASSPGAGYSYEQY
TRBV28,ASSLGTGGGNTEAF
TRBV4-1,ASSQGTAGGNEQF
TRBV4-2,ASSQEGPGLAGHEQF
TRBV29-1,SVRLAITNEQF
TRBV6-5,ASSSFLGGGEKLF
TRBV5-1,ASSSGVAGNQPQH
TRBV27,ASRERGGWSYEQY
TRBV28,ASTVGAPYGYT
TRBV2,ASTTYHSYEQY
TRBV5-1,ASSPRLTDDNEQF
TRBV2,ASSEQGNYEQY
TRBV18,ASSPGTGTYYGYT
TRBV29-1,SVGKGGGQGIIYGYT
TRBV9,ASSNGGSSYEQY
TRBV30,AWSLGLAGIGETQY
TRBV6-5,ASSYSGRTPDNEQF
TRBV5-6,ASSLERELADTQY
TRBV10-3,AISESSGGAKRELF
TRBV5-1,ASSGGDTEAF
TRBV7-9,ASKGGTEAF
TRBV18,ASSEASGMIYEQY
TRBV5-8,ASSLDKRGQAREQY
TRBV27,ASSLQGEAYEQY
TRBV4-1,ASSQVTGVPNQPQH
TRBV11-2,ASSLVSEQY
TRBV4-2,ASSPGLAGANTGELF
TRBV4-1,ASSASGRSEQF
TRBV6-5,ASSYMGHDGYT
TRBV21-1,ASREGLTGRTSLLREQY
TRBV6-1,ASSEAEGRYGYT
TRBV28,ASRTGANYGYT
TRBV7-6,ASSLYRENQPQH
TRBV18,ASSPPYRQGGGKNIQY
TRBV10-3,AISEANQGSGELF
TRBV6-6,ASSYSRETQY
TRBV11-3,ASSRRGDRGINYGYT
TRBV7-9,ASSSTGSGNTIY
TRBV9,ASSVGAGYGYT